The entry below describes one T cell receptor beta chain. Antigen specificity is unknown. The entry originates in a study of cytomegalovirus exposure and HLA in healthy donors. The study's findings and limits: Among TCR beta chains, those listed as cytomegalovirus-associated numbered some 160.

Among the roughly 120 subjects of the validation cohort, separate from the roughly 670-subject first cohort, were the donors. CDR3 length: 16 amino acids. After removal of 4 bases from V and 9 bases from J, the junction contained 12 bases not matched to a gene. Germline values: CDR1 MNHNS, CDR2 SASEGT. Produced via immunoSEQ multiplex PCR; TCRdb's table is partial and in-frame only. The sample includes under 200,000 clones, 75% to 90% of them seen just once. The chain combines TRBV6-1 with TRBJ1-1; 12 nucleotides agree with TRBD1. This sequence was found in a woman between 18 and 29 years old in good health and CMV-seronegative. The material sequenced was PBMCs. CDR3 coding DNA: TGTGCCAGCAGTGGCCGGGACAGGGGGCTGGGGTCCCAAGCTTTCTTT. Translated, it gives CASSGRDRGLGSQAFF.